The 3 T cell receptor beta chains below come from one sample, sequenced in a study of beta chain features in type 1 diabetes. Expressed TCRB transcripts were sequenced, since all the RNA that had been isolated was reverse transcribed. Libraries were prepared by immunoSEQ multiplex PCR; TCRdb keeps only in-frame clonotypes and omits some of them. The sample has a few hundred thousand clones, roughly 13% seen once; the top ten hold around 0.019%. These receptors' antigens are unknown. General study results and limits: Moderate yet significant TCRB CDR3 shortening was seen in Type 1 diabetes patients in all four CD4+ subsets.

Specimen: naive CD4+ T cells from blood. The source is a man under 40 with type 1 diabetes.

The chain employs TRBV19 and TRBJ2-5; D possibly corresponds to TRBD2 (6 bases). V lost 0 bases and J lost 5, with 10 bases in between. The CDR3 runs to 14 residues. Germline CDR1 LNHDA, CDR2 SQIVND (reference sequence). The CDR3 protein is CASSIEGGYETQYF. In nucleotides, the CDR3 is TGTGCCAGTAGTATAGAAGGAGGGTACGAGACCCAGTACTTC.

This clone turned up a few times. This chain joins TRBV7-9 and TRBJ1-6, with 10 bases that match TRBD1. The germline gives CDR1 SEHNR, CDR2 FQNEAQ (reference sequence). CDR3 length equals 14 residues. The J segment lost 7 bases and the V segment lost 8 bases, leaving 5 bases of the junction unmatched. In nucleotides, the CDR3 is TGTGCCAGCGGACAGGGGGGCACCAATTCACCCCTCCACTTT. The encoded protein is CASGQGGTNSPLHF.

This clone was seen only a few times. The rearrangement uses TRBV7-9 and TRBJ1-1, with D perhaps TRBD1 (6 bases). Germline assignment: CDR1 SEHNR and CDR2 FQNEAQ (reference sequence). The CDR3 runs 13 residues. Deletions cut 2 bases from V and 6 bases from J, with 10 bases between. CDR3 in amino acids: CASSLSGVPEAFF. DNA for the CDR3: TGTGCCAGCAGCTTATCAGGGGTACCTGAAGCTTTCTTT.